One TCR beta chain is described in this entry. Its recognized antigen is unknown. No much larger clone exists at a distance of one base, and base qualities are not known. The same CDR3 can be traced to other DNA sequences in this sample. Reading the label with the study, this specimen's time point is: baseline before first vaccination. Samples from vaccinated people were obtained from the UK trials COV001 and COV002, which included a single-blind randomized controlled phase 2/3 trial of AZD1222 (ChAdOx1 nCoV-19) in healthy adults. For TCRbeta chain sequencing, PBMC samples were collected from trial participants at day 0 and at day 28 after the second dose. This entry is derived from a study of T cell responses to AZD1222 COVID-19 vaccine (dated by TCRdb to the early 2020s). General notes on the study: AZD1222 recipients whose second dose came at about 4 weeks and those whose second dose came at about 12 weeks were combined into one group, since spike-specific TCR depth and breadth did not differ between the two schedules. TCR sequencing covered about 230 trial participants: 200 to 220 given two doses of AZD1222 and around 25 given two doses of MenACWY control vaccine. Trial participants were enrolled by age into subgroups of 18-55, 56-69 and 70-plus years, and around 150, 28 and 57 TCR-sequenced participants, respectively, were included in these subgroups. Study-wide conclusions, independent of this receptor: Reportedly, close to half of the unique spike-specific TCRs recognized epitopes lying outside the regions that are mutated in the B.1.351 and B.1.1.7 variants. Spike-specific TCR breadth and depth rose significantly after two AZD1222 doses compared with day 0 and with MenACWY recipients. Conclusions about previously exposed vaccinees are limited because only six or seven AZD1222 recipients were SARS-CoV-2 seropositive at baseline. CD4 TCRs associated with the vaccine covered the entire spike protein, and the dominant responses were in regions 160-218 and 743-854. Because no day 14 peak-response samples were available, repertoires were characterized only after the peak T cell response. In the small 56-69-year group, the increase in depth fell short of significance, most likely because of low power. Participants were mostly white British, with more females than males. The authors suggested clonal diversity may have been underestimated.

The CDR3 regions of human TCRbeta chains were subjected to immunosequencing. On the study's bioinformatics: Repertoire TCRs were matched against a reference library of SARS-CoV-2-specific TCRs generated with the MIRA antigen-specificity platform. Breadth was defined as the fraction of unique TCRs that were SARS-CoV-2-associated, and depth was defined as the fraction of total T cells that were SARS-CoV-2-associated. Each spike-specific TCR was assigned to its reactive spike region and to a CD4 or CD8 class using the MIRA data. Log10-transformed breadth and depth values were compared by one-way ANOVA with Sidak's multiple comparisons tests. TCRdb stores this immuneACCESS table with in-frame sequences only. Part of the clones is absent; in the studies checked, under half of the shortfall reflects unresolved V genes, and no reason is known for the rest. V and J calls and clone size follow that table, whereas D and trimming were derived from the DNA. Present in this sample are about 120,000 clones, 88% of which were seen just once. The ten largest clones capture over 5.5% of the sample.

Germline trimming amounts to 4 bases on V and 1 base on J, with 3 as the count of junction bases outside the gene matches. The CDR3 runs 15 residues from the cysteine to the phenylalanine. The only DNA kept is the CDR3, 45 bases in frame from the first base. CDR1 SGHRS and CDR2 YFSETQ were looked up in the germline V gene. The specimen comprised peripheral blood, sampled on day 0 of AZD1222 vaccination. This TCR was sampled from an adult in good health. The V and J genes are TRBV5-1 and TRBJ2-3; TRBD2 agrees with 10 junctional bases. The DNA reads TGCGCCAGCAGCCTCGGGACTAGCGGCACAGATACGCAGTATTTT. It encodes CASSLGTSGTDTQYF. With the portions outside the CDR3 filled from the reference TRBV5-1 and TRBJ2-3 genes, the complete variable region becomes KAGVTQTPRYLIKTRGQQVTLSCSPISGHRSVSWYQQTPGQGLQFLFEYFSETQRNKGNFPGRFSGRQFSNSRSEMNVSTLELGDSALYLCASSLGTSGTDTQYFGPGTRLTVL.